This T cell receptor (beta chain) was captured in a study of PD-L1 blockade in urothelial cancer. About the study: There were a median of around 140,000 T cells in blood samples.

The CDR3 is made up of 15 amino acids. Trimming cost V 9 bases and J 5 bases; bases outside gene matches: 9. Per germline, CDR1 MGHRA and CDR2 YSYEKL. This table comes from immunoSEQ multiplex PCR, and its TCRdb copy is limited to in-frame clones, with some not included. The sample shows tens of thousands of clones, more than 75% of them seen only once. The specimen was PBMCs, collected around atezolizumab (anti-PD-L1) treatment. The chain uses TRBV4-1 and TRBJ2-2; 10 nucleotides line up with TRBD1. The clonotype comes from a man aged 45-65 years with urothelial cancer. CDR3 sequence reads: CASRTPGQGTGELFF. CDR3 nucleotide sequence: TGCGCCAGTAGGACCCCGGGACAGGGGACCGGGGAGCTGTTTTTT.